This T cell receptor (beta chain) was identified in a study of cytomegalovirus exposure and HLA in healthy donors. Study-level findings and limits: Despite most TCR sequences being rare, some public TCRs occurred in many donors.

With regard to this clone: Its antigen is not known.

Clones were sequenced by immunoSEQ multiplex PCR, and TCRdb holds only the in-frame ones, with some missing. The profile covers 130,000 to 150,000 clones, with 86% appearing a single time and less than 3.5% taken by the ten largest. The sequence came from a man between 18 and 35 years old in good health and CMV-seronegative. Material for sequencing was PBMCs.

CDR3 loop: CASNLGRTDGSPLHF. CDR3 nucleotides: TGTGCCAGCAACCTCGGCCGGACAGATGGGTCACCCCTCCACTTT. The chain has TRBV6-1 and TRBJ1-6; tentative D call: TRBD1 (6 bases). The V gene lost 7 bases and the J gene lost 10 bases, with 20 bases spanning the gap. In germline, CDR1 is MNHNS, CDR2 SASEGT. This CDR3 has 15 amino acids.